What follows are 20 T cell receptor beta chains derived from one specimen sequenced in a study of shared clonotypes between healthy human individuals. Measured with immunoSEQ multiplex PCR; TCRdb has only the in-frame clones, and not every one. This sample has 2 million to 2.5 million clones, with around 90% found just once. The sequencing sample was made of naive CD4+ T cells from PBMCs. Subset denoted: CD45RA+ positively selected. The receptors were sampled from a man aged 18 to 29 in good health. Some clones in this sample may be carry-over from other donors' samples.

V usage is TRBV6-5 and J usage is TRBJ2-7, with D unresolved. CDR1 is MNHEY, CDR2 SVGAGI, per germline. V was trimmed by 6 bases and J by 6 bases, leaving 15 bases between them. The length of the CDR3 is 13 residues. The CDR3 reads CASSRRDPGEQYF. In nucleotides, the CDR3 is TGTGCCAGCAGCCGCCGCGATCCAGGCGAGCAGTACTTC.

The chain carries TRBV28 and TRBJ1-1; D is possibly TRBD1 (5 bases). The CDR3 runs 11 residues. The V gene's germline CDR1 is MDHEN and CDR2 SYDVKM. V was clipped by 8 bases and J by 9 bases, with 13 bases between them. The CDR3 sequence is CASYYKGKAFF. Written as DNA, the CDR3 is TGTGCCAGCTACTACAAGGGGAAAGCTTTCTTT.

This chain connects TRBV29-1 to TRBJ2-1; 10 bases align to TRBD1. V dropped 8 bases and J dropped 5; count of bases not matched to a gene: 3. The CDR3 consists of 12 residues. Germline values: CDR1 SQVTM, CDR2 ANQGSEA. The CDR3 protein is CSYGTGDNEQFF. The CDR3 coding sequence is TGCAGCTACGGGACAGGGGACAATGAGCAGTTCTTC.

V gene TRBV19 combines with J gene TRBJ2-7; D not certain. The V end lost 1 base, the J end lost 1 base, and 5 bases lay between the germline ends. Germline CDR1 is LNHDA and CDR2 is SQIVND (reference sequence). The CDR3 is 13 residues long. Written as DNA, the CDR3 is TGTGCCAGTAGTATAGTCGTGTCCTACGAGCAGTACTTC. As protein: CASSIVVSYEQYF.

V gene TRBV7-8 combines with J gene TRBJ2-7, with 10 bases aligning to TRBD1. The V segment lost 0 bases and the J segment 3 bases; nucleotides outside the gene matches: 2. This CDR3 contains 15 residues. Germline CDR1 reads SGHVS; CDR2 reads FQNEAQ. CDR3 amino acids: CASSLARTGGYEQYF. Written as DNA, the CDR3 is TGTGCCAGCAGCTTAGCTCGGACAGGGGGCTACGAGCAGTACTTC.

This clone has just a few counts. The J gene is TRBJ1-4, the V gene TRBV2; D gene unclear. Germline V gene sequence: CDR1 SNHLY, CDR2 FYNNEI. The ends were cut back, 6 bases at V and 5 bases at J, with 13 bases in the middle. The length of the CDR3 is 14 residues. CDR3 loop: CASRARQTNEKLFF. In DNA, the CDR3 is TGTGCCAGCAGGGCTCGCCAGACCAATGAAAAACTGTTTTTT.

This clone was found once. Other DNA sequences of this sample code for an identical CDR3. This chain links TRBV7-2 with TRBJ2-1; perhaps TRBD2 as D (6 bases). Germline assignment: CDR1 SGHTA and CDR2 FQGNSA. The CDR3 has 14 residues. Trimming removed 6 bases at V and 0 bases at J, with 9 bases between. CDR3 in amino acids: CASSPGGSYNEQFF. CDR3 DNA: TGTGCCAGCAGTCCCGGGGGCTCCTACAATGAGCAGTTCTTC. The full variable domain, its missing parts supplied by reference TRBV7-2 and TRBJ2-1, is GAGVSQSPSNKVTEKGKDVELRCDPISGHTALYWYRQSLGQGLEFLIYFQGNSAPDKSGLPSDRFSAERTGGSVSTLTIQRTQQEDSAVYLCASSPGGSYNEQFFGPGTRLTVL.

This chain joins TRBV28 and TRBJ2-5; 8 bases align to TRBD1. Germline V gives CDR1 MDHEN, CDR2 SYDVKM. The CDR3 contains 15 residues. V gave up 5 bases and J gave up 5 bases; unmatched junction bases: 10. Written as DNA, the CDR3 is TGTGCCAGCAGTGGAGAGGACAGGGCCGGCGAGACCCAGTACTTC. It encodes CASSGEDRAGETQYF.

The V call is TRBV7-2, the J call TRBJ2-1; no definite D call. Germline V gene sequence: CDR1 SGHTA, CDR2 FQGNSA. V was shortened by 1 base and J by 0 bases, with 13 bases between the two germline ends. The CDR3 contains 17 residues. The CDR3 region is CASSLGGVSGSYNEQFF. The DNA for the CDR3 is TGTGCCAGCAGCTTAGGTGGGGTCTCCGGCTCCTACAATGAGCAGTTCTTC.

The chain couples TRBV7-2 to TRBJ2-1; D possibly corresponds to TRBD2 (6 bases). Germline CDR1 reads SGHTA; CDR2 reads FQGNSA. The CDR3 runs 14 residues. V gave up 3 bases and J gave up 1 base, with 7 bases separating them. CDR3 nucleotides: TGTGCCAGCAGCTTCGCGGGATCCTACAATGAGCAGTTCTTC. Its protein product is CASSFAGSYNEQFF. Together with reference TRBV7-2 and TRBJ2-1, the CDR3 gives the full variable domain: GAGVSQSPSNKVTEKGKDVELRCDPISGHTALYWYRQSLGQGLEFLIYFQGNSAPDKSGLPSDRFSAERTGGSVSTLTIQRTQQEDSAVYLCASSFAGSYNEQFFGPGTRLTVL.

V is TRBV6-5 and J is TRBJ2-3; no clear D. V lost 6 bases, J lost 1 base, and 8 bases lay in between. This CDR3 is 13 amino acids long. CDR1 MNHEY and CDR2 SVGAGI come from the germline V gene. Written as DNA, the CDR3 is TGTGCCAGCAGCCCAAGCGGCACAGATACGCAGTATTTT. As protein: CASSPSGTDTQYF.

V and J are TRBV27 and TRBJ2-5; the D is unclear. The CDR3 is made up of 15 amino acids. Trimming shortened V by 6 bases and J by 7 bases, and 21 bases separated the two germline ends. The germline V gene has CDR1 MNHEY and CDR2 SMNVEV (reference sequence). In DNA form, the CDR3 reads TGTGCCAGCAGGGGGTTACGCGGACCTAAGCTGACCCAGTACTTC. Protein sequence: CASRGLRGPKLTQYF.

V usage is TRBV4-3 and J usage is TRBJ2-7; maybe TRBD2 (6 bases). Trimming shortened V by 1 base and J by 1 base, and 17 bases separated the two germline ends. CDR1 and CDR2 from the germline V gene are LGHNA and YSLEER. The CDR3 is made up of 17 amino acids. The CDR3 sequence is CASSQGRGAGTSYEQYF. CDR3 DNA sequence: TGCGCCAGCAGCCAAGGAAGGGGCGCGGGGACGTCCTACGAGCAGTACTTC.

The chain has TRBV5-8 and TRBJ2-2; either TRBD1 or TRBD2 may fit D (5 bases each). Germline V lookup: CDR1 SGHTS, CDR2 YDEGEE. V lost 2 bases, J lost 5 bases, and 10 bases lay in between. The CDR3 has 14 amino acids. The CDR3 protein is CASSFQGRTGELFF. The CDR3 DNA is TGTGCCAGCAGCTTTCAGGGACGGACCGGGGAGCTGTTTTTT.

This clone was seen a single time. The CDR3 sequence: CASSLLQGAGDNQPQHF. CDR3 bases: TGTGCCAGCAGCCTACTACAGGGGGCAGGTGACAATCAGCCCCAGCATTTT. This sequence joins TRBV28 and TRBJ1-5; 9 bases are a match to TRBD1. The CDR3 is 17 amino acids. Germline trimming cut 6 bases from V and 3 bases from J; bases unmatched to any gene: 12. Germline values: CDR1 MDHEN, CDR2 SYDVKM.

The DNA for the CDR3 is TGTGCCAGCAGAGACAGAACCTCGGGGGAGACCCAGTACTTC. Translation: CASRDRTSGETQYF. The chain couples TRBV6-6 to TRBJ2-5; D might be TRBD1 or TRBD2, each matching 5 bases. The V end was cut by 6 bases, the J end by 5 bases, with 16 bases between. CDR1 MNHNY and CDR2 SVGAGI come from the germline V gene (reference sequence). This CDR3 comprises 14 residues.

A single count supports this clone. This chain connects TRBV5-1 to TRBJ2-1; possibly TRBD2 for D (6 bases). Trimming pared 1 base from V and 8 bases from J, leaving 16 bases between. Germline V CDR1 and CDR2: SGHRS, YFSETQ. The CDR3 covers 15 residues. CDR3 sequence reads: CASSLFVGGGYEQFF. The CDR3 nucleotides read TGCGCCAGCAGCTTGTTTGTGGGAGGAGGCTATGAGCAGTTCTTC.

The V and J genes are TRBV4-3 and TRBJ2-1; TRBD2 aligns across 10 bases. The germline CDR1 and CDR2 sequences are LGHNA and YSLEER. CDR3 length: 15 residues. Losses at the gene ends were 4 bases for V and 9 bases for J; bases not matched to a gene: 9. The CDR3 region is CASSRGGASGSEQFF. CDR3 DNA: TGCGCCAGCAGCCGCGGAGGGGCTAGCGGGAGTGAGCAGTTCTTC.

V gene TRBV5-1 combines with J gene TRBJ2-7; tentative D call: TRBD1 (7 bases). The ends were cut back, 4 bases at V and 1 base at J, with 12 bases in the middle. The CDR3 has 14 amino acids. Germline loops: CDR1 SGHRS, CDR2 YFSETQ. Here the CDR3 reads CASSGGTVSYEQYF. CDR3 in DNA: TGCGCCAGCAGCGGGGGGACAGTTTCCTACGAGCAGTACTTC.

The gene calls are TRBV13 and TRBJ2-3; TRBD2 aligns across 13 bases. The ends lost 3 bases at V and 0 bases at J; junction bases unmatched: 6. This CDR3 is built from 18 residues. CDR1 and CDR2 (germline): PRHDT, FYEKMQ (reference sequence). DNA for the CDR3: TGTGCCAGCAGCTTCATGGGACTAGCGGGGCCTAGCACAGATACGCAGTATTTT. Residues: CASSFMGLAGPSTDTQYF.